These T cell receptor beta chains were read from a single sample in a study of shared clonotypes between healthy human individuals. Measured with immunoSEQ multiplex PCR; TCRdb has only the in-frame clones, and not every one. The top ten hold under 2% of the sample, which has almost 750,000 clones, 72% seen once. Material for sequencing was memory CD4+ T cells sorted from blood. Every receptor here comes from a woman under 40 in good health. The CDR3 runs from the conserved cysteine through the conserved F or W. The D gene is left open where the match is weak. Clone size is not always given. Where it is, it says once, few, many or a class for expanded clones.

D: -; V: TRBV5-4; J: TRBJ2-5; size: -; CDR3: CASSLESVETQYF; DNA: TGTGCCAGCAGCTTGGAGTCAGTAGAGACCCAGTACTTC
D: -; V: TRBV2; J: TRBJ1-5; size: few; CDR3: CASRFSNQPQHF; DNA: TGTGCCAGCCGTTTTAGCAATCAGCCCCAGCATTTT
D: TRBD2; V: TRBV19; J: TRBJ2-1; size: -; CDR3: CATKTTTSGRAGEQFF; DNA: TGTGCCACCAAGACGACGACTAGCGGGAGGGCCGGTGAGCAGTTCTTC
D: -; V: TRBV11-2; J: TRBJ2-5; size: -; CDR3: CASSIDSQETQYF; DNA: TGTGCCAGCAGCATCGACAGCCAAGAGACCCAGTACTTC
D: -; V: TRBV6-5; J: TRBJ2-1; size: -; CDR3: CASSYNGYEQFF; DNA: TGTGCCAGCAGTTACAATGGGTATGAGCAGTTCTTC
D: TRBD1; V: TRBV4-1; J: TRBJ1-1; size: -; CDR3: CASSQDRAGTANTEAFF; DNA: TGCGCCAGCAGCCAAGATCGTGCCGGGACAGCGAACACTGAAGCTTTCTTT
D: -; V: TRBV28; J: TRBJ2-7; size: -; CDR3: CASSLGGGVSSYEQYF; DNA: TGTGCCAGCAGTTTAGGAGGCGGGGTCAGCTCCTACGAGCAGTACTTC
D: -; V: TRBV11-1; J: TRBJ1-5; size: -; CDR3: CASSPAGGGNQPQHF; DNA: TGTGCCAGCAGTCCAGCGGGAGGGGGTAATCAGCCCCAGCATTTT
D: TRBD2; V: TRBV5-6; J: TRBJ2-1; size: -; CDR3: CASRSGVDRSYNEQFF; DNA: TGTGCCAGCAGGAGCGGGGTCGACCGCTCCTACAATGAGCAGTTCTTC
D: -; V: TRBV10-3; J: TRBJ1-5; size: -; CDR3: CAISDIGGNQPQHF; DNA: TGTGCCATCAGTGATATCGGGGGGAATCAGCCCCAGCATTTT
D: -; V: TRBV5-1; J: TRBJ1-1; size: few; CDR3: CASSLQSMNTEAFF; DNA: TGCGCCAGCAGCTTGCAAAGCATGAACACTGAAGCTTTCTTT
D: -; V: TRBV28; J: TRBJ2-7; size: -; CDR3: CASWGGAWGEQYF; DNA: TGTGCCAGCTGGGGGGGCGCCTGGGGCGAGCAGTACTTC
D: -; V: TRBV10-1; J: TRBJ1-5; size: -; CDR3: CASSEKPQEPQHF; DNA: TGCGCCAGCAGTGAAAAGCCCCAGGAGCCCCAGCATTTT
D: -; V: TRBV7-6; J: TRBJ1-5; size: -; CDR3: CASSLDTSGNQPQHF; DNA: TGTGCCAGCAGCTTAGACACTTCGGGCAATCAGCCCCAGCATTTT
D: TRBD2; V: TRBV5-4; J: TRBJ2-5; size: -; CDR3: CASSLAGGPGETQYF; DNA: TGTGCCAGCAGCCTAGCGGGAGGGCCGGGTGAGACCCAGTACTTC
D: -; V: TRBV28; J: TRBJ1-4; size: -; CDR3: CASSRPGDTNEKLFF; DNA: TGTGCCAGCAGTCGTCCGGGAGACACTAATGAAAAACTGTTTTTT